A single TCR beta chain is shown here with its context. The specificity of this receptor is unknown. No much larger clone is present one base from it, and per-base qualities are unavailable. Other nucleotide sequences from this sample produce the same CDR3. The data were taken from a study of shared clonotypes between healthy human individuals (dated by TCRdb to 2018 to 2020). Notes on the research overall: The cohort included a few men and a couple of women between 18 and 49 years of age. Per donor, leukapheresis produced somewhere between about 0.8 and 9.5 billion PBMCs. To increase sequencing depth and limit assay-specific biases, different laboratories used diverse techniques to prepare libraries and sequence TCR repertoires. Blood TCR repertoires of a handful of healthy adults were deeply sequenced to estimate repertoire size and the extent of clonotype sharing between individuals. For each donor, CD4 naive and CD4 memory were each run on three plates, CD8 naive on two plates, and CD8 memory on one plate.

Overall study results and their limits: Naive subsets generally had larger estimated clonotype richness than memory subsets. Pairwise subsampling indicated that sequencing depth was expected to affect the degree of clonotype sharing among donors. Sharing across several donors was observed for around 4.8% of naive CD4, 3.5% of naive CD8, about 2.5% of memory CD4, and around 0.42% of memory CD8 clonotypes. Compared with non-shared clonotypes, the clonotypes found in all four sorted-subset donors had higher generation probabilities. Incomplete sequencing was indicated by rarefaction of sorted-subset datasets, despite the large sequencing depth. The small number of donors limited the genetic and exposure-history diversity represented. Sampling was restricted to blood, and TCR repertoires in tissues likely differ from the TCR repertoires found in blood.

The CDR3 numbers 12 residues from cysteine through phenylalanine. Just the 36-base CDR3 DNA is kept, in frame starting at base 1. Relative to germline, V is 0 bases shorter and J is 7 bases shorter, with 5 bases between their ends. CDR1 and CDR2 (SGHRS, YFSETQ) derive from the germline V gene. TCR CDR3 regions were amplified from genomic DNA by multiplex PCR using the deep immunoSEQ assay. Extracted genomic DNA from each cell subset was distributed evenly across all wells of several immunoSEQ 96-well plates, and each plate was treated as a replicate. For sorted subsets, each replicate PCR was loaded with 200 ng genomic DNA, equivalent to 25,000 to 35,000 T cell genomes. Purified libraries were measured with a Qubit 3.0 fluorometer, size-checked on a Bioanalyzer 2100, and measured again with the KAPA Library Quantification kit. A separate single-read 150-cycle Illumina NextSeq 550 flow cell was used to sequence each immunoSEQ 96-well plate. The paper's data handling went like this. Because only junctional sequences without quality scores were contained in the immunoSEQ output, filtering matching that applied to full-length reads could not be performed. To assign V/J genes and CDR3, sequences were annotated against IMGT germline references using PyIR, a Python wrapper for IgBLAST v1.9. Reads were removed for weak V/J assignments (E-value above 1e-6), missing CDR3, stop codons, out-of-frame junctions, or ambiguous translated residues. V3J clonotypes were defined by identical inferred V gene, J gene, and CDR3 amino acid sequence. The percentage overlap between two repertoires was calculated by dividing the number of shared unique clonotypes by the size of the smaller repertoire. Three approaches were used to assess repertoire richness: RTK rarefaction, the Chao1 estimator, and Recon v2.1 estimates of unobserved clonotypes. Generation probabilities for all TCRbeta clonotypes obtained by the gDNA method from several donors were computed using OLGA. The immuneACCESS repertoire file appears here via TCRdb, limited to in-frame rearrangements. These files lack a portion of the clones; in checked studies, under half of the deficit traces to unresolved V genes, and the cause of the others is not known. D and trimming come from the DNA, and the V and J calls and clone size come from that table. This sample lists approximately 1,500,000 clones; 95% to 99% were detected once. The top ten clones comprise around 0.47% of the sample.

Donors were healthy HIV-negative adults with no recently reported acute infections or vaccinations. Every donor was a Caucasian adult living in Nashville, Tennessee, USA. CD4+ T cells were enriched through magnetic negative selection, after which naive cells were positively selected on CD45RA and the remaining negative fraction served as the memory subset. Blood was obtained by leukapheresis, after which PBMCs were separated by Ficoll-Histopaque density gradient centrifugation and cryopreserved in liquid nitrogen vapor phase. Analytical flow cytometry was used to check the purity and quantity of each magnetically sorted T cell population. Genomic DNA was isolated from each sorted fraction and quantified by UV absorbance on a Nanodrop 2000c.

Recombination joined TRBV5-1 with TRBJ2-1; no D gene is confidently identified. This TCR was recovered from a man aged 30-40 years in good health. The source material was naive CD4+ T cells sorted from blood. The cell subset or site label on this specimen signifies: CD45RA+ positively selected. The CDR3 protein sequence reads: CASSLVANEQFF. The DNA is TGCGCCAGCAGCTTGGTTGCAAATGAGCAGTTCTTC.